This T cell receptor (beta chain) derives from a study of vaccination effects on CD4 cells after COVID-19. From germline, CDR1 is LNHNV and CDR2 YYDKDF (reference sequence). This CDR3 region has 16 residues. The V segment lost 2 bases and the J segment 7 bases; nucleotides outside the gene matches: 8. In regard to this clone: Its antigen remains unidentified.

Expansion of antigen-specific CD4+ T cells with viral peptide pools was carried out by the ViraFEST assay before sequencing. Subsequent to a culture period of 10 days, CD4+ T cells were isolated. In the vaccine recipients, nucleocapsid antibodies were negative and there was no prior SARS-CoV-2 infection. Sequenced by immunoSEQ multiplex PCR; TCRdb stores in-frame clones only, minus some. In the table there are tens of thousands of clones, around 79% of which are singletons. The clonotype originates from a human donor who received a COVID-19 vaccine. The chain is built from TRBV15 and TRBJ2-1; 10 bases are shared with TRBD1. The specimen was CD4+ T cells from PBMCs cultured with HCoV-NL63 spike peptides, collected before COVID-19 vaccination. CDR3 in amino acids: CATSRSRDRGGNEQFF. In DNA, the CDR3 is TGTGCCACCAGCAGATCCCGGGACAGGGGAGGGAATGAGCAGTTCTTC.